What follows are 27 T cell receptor beta chains derived from one specimen sequenced in a study of blood T cell repertoires in COVID-19. Sequenced by immunoSEQ multiplex PCR; TCRdb stores in-frame clones only, minus some. The sample yields about 69,000 clones, over 75% seen once. The specimen sequenced was peripheral blood. These receptor sequences come from an elderly man with acute or convalescent COVID-19.

The chain links TRBV11-2 to TRBJ2-7; D remains ambiguous. Per germline, CDR1 SGHAT and CDR2 FQNNGV. CDR3 length equals 14 residues. V was clipped by 5 bases and J by 2 bases, with 13 bases between them. As DNA, the CDR3 is TGTGCCAGCAGCCTCTCCCTGGCAGCCTACGAGCAGTACTTC. Its protein is CASSLSLAAYEQYF. Full variable domain (outside the CDR3, taken from reference TRBV11-2 and TRBJ2-7): EAGVAQSPRYKIIEKRQSVAFWCNPISGHATLYWYQQILGQGPKLLIQFQNNGVVDDSQLPKDRFSAERLKGVDSTLKIQPAKLEDSAVYLCASSLSLAAYEQYFGPGTRLTVT.

This clone was seen only once. The V and J genes are TRBV6-5 and TRBJ1-3; D unclear. The CDR3 runs 14 residues. V was clipped by 0 bases and J by 0 bases, with 3 bases between them. The germline V gene encodes CDR1 MNHEY and CDR2 SVGAGI. CDR3 amino acids: CASSYSSSGNTIYF. The CDR3 nucleotides read TGTGCCAGCAGTTACTCGAGCTCTGGAAACACCATATATTTT.

The genes are TRBV3-1 (or the pseudogene TRBV3-2) and TRBJ1-3, with 8 bases identical to TRBD1. The CDR3 is made up of 16 amino acids. The trim removed 8 bases at V and 3 bases at J, leaving 12 bases unmatched. Looked up from germline, CDR1 is LGHDT and CDR2 is YNNKEL (reference sequence). CDR3 coding DNA: TGTGCCAGCGGGACAGGAGCAATAAAGGGTGGAAACACCATATATTTT. Translation gives CASGTGAIKGGNTIYF.

The chain employs TRBV24-1 and TRBJ2-3, with a possible D match to TRBD1 (6 bases). The CDR3 spans 13 residues. V shed 7 bases and J shed 4 bases, with 11 bases lying between them. Germline CDR1 reads KGHDR; CDR2 reads SFDVKD. This chain's CDR3 is CATSPEGADTQYF. Written as DNA, the CDR3 is TGTGCCACCAGCCCCGAGGGGGCAGATACGCAGTATTTT.

The V gene is TRBV5-4, the J gene TRBJ1-2; 11 nucleotides match TRBD1. This CDR3 is 14 amino acids long. Per the germline V gene, CDR1 is SGHNT and CDR2 is YYREEE (reference sequence). Trimming at V came to 0 bases and at J to 7 bases, leaving 2 bases not matched to a gene. In DNA form, the CDR3 reads TGTGCCAGCAGCTTGGTAGGACAGGGGGCTGGCTACACCTTC. Protein product: CASSLVGQGAGYTF.

The J gene is TRBJ1-2, the V gene TRBV5-4, with a weak D call TRBD1 (6 bases). V was clipped by 3 bases and J by 4 bases, with 13 bases between them. This CDR3 spans 14 amino acids. The V gene's germline CDR1 is SGHNT and CDR2 YYREEE (reference sequence). CDR3 protein: CASSSNDRRYGYTF. CDR3 DNA sequence: TGTGCCAGCAGCTCGAACGACAGGCGCTATGGCTACACCTTC.

This chain links TRBV27 with TRBJ2-3, with 7 bases that match TRBD1. Germline CDR1 MNHEY, CDR2 SMNVEV (reference sequence). The length of the CDR3 is 16 residues. V trimming: 5 bases; J trimming: 3 bases; junction bases outside the gene matches: 11. The CDR3 DNA sequence: TGTGCCAGCAGTAACCCACAGGGGCGCAGGACAGATACGCAGTATTTT. It is translated as CASSNPQGRRTDTQYF.

The chain employs TRBV7-9 and TRBJ2-1; TRBD1 matches 8 bases. The CDR3 sequence is 14 residues long. J gave up 2 bases and V 5 bases, and 2 bases lay outside the gene matches. The germline CDR1 and CDR2 sequences are SEHNR and FQNEAQ (reference sequence). The CDR3 region is CASSPRGPYNEQFF. As DNA, the CDR3 is TGTGCCAGCAGCCCCAGGGGGCCCTACAATGAGCAGTTCTTC.

This clone was recorded only once. The chain is built from TRBV5-6 and TRBJ2-1; 11 positions agree with TRBD2. From germline, CDR1 is SGHDT and CDR2 YYEEEE. V trimming: 6 bases; J trimming: 4 bases; junction bases outside the gene matches: 3. CDR3 length: 14 residues. The CDR3 nucleotides are TGTGCCAGCACCGGGACTAGCGGATACAATGAGCAGTTCTTC. The encoded protein is CASTGTSGYNEQFF.

V is TRBV10-2 and J is TRBJ1-6; D gene uncertain. CDR3 length: 16 residues. Trimming removed 2 bases at V and 9 bases at J, with 17 bases between. CDR1 and CDR2 (germline): WSHSY, SAAADI. CDR3 protein: CASSELRAGRASPLHF. The CDR3 DNA is TGCGCCAGCAGTGAGCTGCGGGCAGGTCGTGCTTCACCCCTCCACTTT.

The CDR3 loop is CASSEGHTYEQYF. The DNA of the CDR3 is TGTGCCAGCAGTGAAGGCCACACCTACGAGCAGTACTTC. The rearrangement links TRBV2 to TRBJ2-7; D call uncertain. Looked up from germline, CDR1 is SNHLY and CDR2 is FYNNEI. CDR3 length equals 13 residues. V was trimmed by 1 base and J by 2 bases, leaving 6 bases between them.

This chain links TRBV19 with TRBJ1-3; TRBD1 is a possible D gene (5 bases). Germline CDR1 and CDR2: LNHDA and SQIVND (reference sequence). Trimming left V 5 bases short and J 1 base short, with 15 bases between. This CDR3 contains 16 residues. This chain's CDR3 is CASSRPGGESGNTIYF. The CDR3 bases are TGTGCCAGTAGTCGGCCGGGGGGGGAGTCTGGAAACACCATATATTTT.

The rearrangement links TRBV9 to TRBJ1-2, with D tentatively TRBD1 (6 bases). V lost 0 bases to trimming and J lost 8 bases, with 14 bases between them. The CDR3 length is 14 residues. Germline V gene sequence: CDR1 SGDLS, CDR2 YYNGEE. DNA for the CDR3: TGTGCCAGCAGCGTAGGTGTGGGGGCGGGCGGCTACACCTTC. This translates into CASSVGVGAGGYTF. The variable domain in full, with the rest retrieved from reference TRBV9 and TRBJ1-2, is DSGVTQTPKHLITATGQRVTLRCSPRSGDLSVYWYQQSLDQGLQFLIQYYNGEERAKGNILERFSAQQFPDLHSELNLSSLELGDSALYFCASSVGVGAGGYTFGSGTRLTVV.

The rearrangement joins TRBV11-2 to TRBJ1-2; a possible D gene is TRBD1 (5 bases). V was shortened by 0 bases and J by 3 bases, with 17 bases between the two germline ends. The CDR3 has 17 residues. Germline V CDR1 and CDR2: SGHAT, FQNNGV. The CDR3 sequence: CASSLDHSPRGDYGYTF. CDR3 in DNA: TGTGCCAGCAGCTTAGACCATTCCCCCCGGGGGGACTATGGCTACACCTTC. The whole variable domain, remainder taken from reference TRBV11-2 and TRBJ1-2, is EAGVAQSPRYKIIEKRQSVAFWCNPISGHATLYWYQQILGQGPKLLIQFQNNGVVDDSQLPKDRFSAERLKGVDSTLKIQPAKLEDSAVYLCASSLDHSPRGDYGYTFGSGTRLTVV.

This chain joins TRBV7-6 and TRBJ2-1; 8 bases are a match to TRBD2. The CDR3 contains 15 residues. The trim removed 3 bases at V and 1 base at J, leaving 2 bases unmatched. From germline, CDR1 is SGHVS and CDR2 FNYEAQ. CDR3 sequence (DNA): TGTGCCAGCAGCTTGGGGACTAGTTCCTACAATGAGCAGTTCTTC. The encoded protein is CASSLGTSSYNEQFF.

The chain links TRBV2 to TRBJ1-5, with 10 bases matching TRBD1. The CDR3 consists of 14 residues. The trim removed 8 bases at V and 4 bases at J, leaving 5 bases unmatched. CDR1 SNHLY and CDR2 FYNNEI come from the germline V gene. CDR3 DNA sequence: TGTGCCAGCGGAAGGACAGGGGGAAATCAGCCCCAGCATTTT. This codes for CASGRTGGNQPQHF.

The chain couples TRBV3-1 (or the pseudogene TRBV3-2) to TRBJ1-2, with 11 bases matching TRBD1. The CDR3 covers 17 residues. From germline, CDR1 is LGHDT and CDR2 YNNKEL (reference sequence). V shed 4 bases, J shed 5 bases, and the junction held 12 bases outside the gene matches. CDR3 sequence: CASSRRLGTGGLYGYTF. In nucleotides, the CDR3 is TGTGCCAGCAGCCGAAGACTCGGGACAGGGGGTCTATATGGCTACACCTTC.

The chain has TRBV25-1 and TRBJ2-7; 11 positions match TRBD2. The CDR3 has 15 amino acids. Germline CDR1 and CDR2: MGHDK and SYGVNS. V lost 3 bases, J lost 2 bases, and 3 bases stayed unmatched. The DNA for the CDR3 is TGTGCCAGCAGTGACATTAGCGGGAGGGCCTACGAGCAGTACTTC. Its protein product is CASSDISGRAYEQYF.

The chain couples TRBV6-5 to TRBJ2-1; D is perhaps TRBD2 (6 bases). The CDR3 runs to 14 residues. Trimming removed 2 bases from V and 3 bases from J, with 8 bases in between. The germline V gene has CDR1 MNHEY and CDR2 SVGAGI. CDR3: CASSYGSGYNEQFF. CDR3 DNA sequence: TGTGCCAGCAGTTACGGTAGCGGCTACAATGAGCAGTTCTTC.

The V and J genes are TRBV6-5 and TRBJ1-2; 7 bases align to TRBD1. CDR1 and CDR2 from the germline V gene are MNHEY and SVGAGI. The length of the CDR3 is 14 residues. Unmatched junction bases numbered 9, after V lost 6 bases and J lost 5 bases. This chain's CDR3 is CASRGAGGMYGYTF. The CDR3 DNA sequence: TGTGCCAGCAGAGGGGCAGGGGGGATGTATGGCTACACCTTC.

This clone was seen a single time. The chain links TRBV28 to TRBJ2-1, with 10 positions matching TRBD2. The CDR3 sequence is 14 residues long. Germline loops: CDR1 MDHEN, CDR2 SYDVKM. The junction had 3 bases not matched to a gene; V was cut back by 3 bases and J by 7 bases. The CDR3, as DNA: TGTGCCAGCAGTTTGGCTAGCGGGAGAAATGAGCAGTTCTTC. This sequence encodes CASSLASGRNEQFF.

J is TRBJ1-1 and V is TRBV20-1; D may be TRBD1 (6 bases). In germline, CDR1 is DFQATT, CDR2 SNEGSKA (reference sequence). The CDR3 contains 13 residues. The V and J ends lost 3 bases and 4 bases respectively, with 12 bases between them. Written as DNA, the CDR3 is TGCAGTGCTAGTCCGCAGGGGATCACTGAAGCTTTCTTT. Protein: CSASPQGITEAFF.

This chain uses TRBV7-2 with TRBJ2-5, with D possibly being TRBD2 (7 bases). V lost 1 base, J lost 7 bases, and 13 bases lay in between. CDR1 and CDR2 (germline): SGHTA, FQGNSA. The CDR3 totals 14 residues. For the CDR3, the DNA is TGTGCCAGCAGCTTAGTTGGGGGGGCGGCGACCCAGTACTTC. Translating it yields CASSLVGGAATQYF.

J is TRBJ2-1 and V is TRBV9, with 8 bases matching TRBD2. V was pared by 6 bases and J by 7 bases, with 15 bases of the junction left unmatched. Germline lookup yields CDR1 SGDLS and CDR2 YYNGEE. This CDR3 is 16 amino acids long. CDR3 loop: CASTRSRGAGANEQFF. The CDR3 region has the DNA TGTGCCAGCACCCGTAGTAGAGGAGCGGGAGCTAATGAGCAGTTCTTC.

The chain links TRBV4-1 to TRBJ1-4, with 7 nucleotides matching TRBD1. V dropped 1 base and J dropped 7; count of bases not matched to a gene: 6. The germline CDR1 and CDR2 sequences are MGHRA and YSYEKL. This CDR3 contains 15 residues. The CDR3 protein is CASSQARGRPEKLFF. In DNA, the CDR3 is TGCGCCAGCAGCCAAGCAAGGGGGCGCCCTGAAAAACTGTTTTTT.

The chain couples TRBV5-1 to TRBJ1-4; D is undetermined. V dropped 2 bases and J dropped 0 bases, with 11 bases sitting between them. Per germline, CDR1 SGHRS and CDR2 YFSETQ. The CDR3 consists of 16 residues. CDR3 amino acids: CASSFVGGATNEKLFF. The CDR3 DNA follows: TGCGCCAGCAGCTTTGTCGGAGGAGCAACTAATGAAAAACTGTTTTTT.

The V and J genes are TRBV7-2 and TRBJ1-6; 8 nucleotides match TRBD1. The V and J ends lost 6 bases and 2 bases, in that order; junction bases with no gene match: 6. The CDR3 is 16 amino acids. CDR1 is SGHTA, CDR2 FQGNSA, per germline. CDR3 sequence: CASSPRTGTYNSPLHF. The CDR3 DNA is TGTGCCAGCAGTCCACGGACAGGGACCTATAATTCACCCCTCCACTTT.